Each of the 2 T cell receptor beta chains below was sequenced from the same sample in a study of T-cell reconstitution after alpha-beta-depleted transplantation in children. The TCRbeta library incorporated unique molecular identifiers. TCRdb used MiXCR to reprocess the PCR reads, holding one entry per CDR3 protein. The sample has 500,000 or so distinct CDR3 sequences; 30% to 35% are singletons. The sequencing here drew on PBMCs from the stem cell graft donor, taken from the stem cell graft. The receptors shown here come from a human donor who donated a stem cell graft to a child with aplastic anemia.

This clonotype was seen more than once but under ten times. The chain uses TRBV4-2 and TRBJ1-6; TRBD1 agrees at 9 bases. V gave up 2 bases and J gave up 11 bases; unmatched junction bases: 7. CDR3 length: 15 amino acids. CDR1 LGHNA and CDR2 YNFKEQ come from the germline V gene. The CDR3 DNA reads as TGTGCCAGCAGCCAACGCCGGGACAGGGAGGCACCCCTCCACTTT. It encodes CASSQRRDREAPLHF.

This clonotype has a handful of counts. The rearrangement links TRBV10-3 to TRBJ2-7; 8 bases line up with TRBD2. Per germline, CDR1 ENHRY and CDR2 SYGVKD. Trimming removed 3 bases from V and 1 base from J; junction bases left unmatched: 2. The CDR3 contains 14 residues. Here the CDR3 DNA reads TGTGCCATCAGTGAATCGGGAGGGTCCTACGAGCAGTACTTC. It specifies CAISESGGSYEQYF.